Listed below are T cell receptor beta chains from one sample, sequenced in a study of T cell responses to AZD1222 COVID-19 vaccine. Profiled with immunoSEQ multiplex PCR; TCRdb holds only in-frame clones, not every one. The table includes around 100,000 clones, about 87% detected once. The sample in question was peripheral blood, obtained on day 0 of AZD1222 vaccination. All receptors come from an adult in good health. Each CDR3 is given with its conserved first and last residue. D genes are given only for firm matches. A row's size may be missing; if present it is once, few, many or a size class.

D	V	size	J	DNA	CDR3
.	TRBV9	once	TRBJ1-3	TGTGCCAGCAGCGTAGGTTCGGCCTCTGGAAACACCATATATTTT	CASSVGSASGNTIYF
TRBD2	TRBV11-3	.	TRBJ2-7	TGTGCCAGCAGCTTCACTTTGGGCGGGAGAGGAACCTACGAGCAGTACTTC	CASSFTLGGRGTYEQYF
.	TRBV15	.	TRBJ2-2	TGTGCCACCAGCCCTCCTACACGCACCGGGGAGCTGTTTTTT	CATSPPTRTGELFF
.	TRBV7-2	.	TRBJ1-3	TGTGCCAGCAGCTTTCCCCAGGGATGGGATGGAAACACCATATATTTT	CASSFPQGWDGNTIYF
TRBD2	TRBV5-1	.	TRBJ2-2	TGCGCCAGCAGCCACGGACTAGCGGGAGAGGTGCACACCGGGGAGCTGTTTTTT	CASSHGLAGEVHTGELFF
.	TRBV28	.	TRBJ1-1	TGTGCCAGCAGTTTTTTTACGTTAAGGAACACTGAAGCTTTCTTT	CASSFFTLRNTEAFF
.	TRBV6-2/TRBV6-3	.	TRBJ1-2	TGTGCCAGCAGTTACTCGGCGGGCGGCCGCACCTTC	CASSYSAGGRTF
.	TRBV7-2	once	TRBJ2-7	TGTGCCAGCAGCGTGGCCCGGGACTCGAACTACGAGCAGTACTTC	CASSVARDSNYEQYF
.	TRBV27	once	TRBJ1-1	TGTGCCAGCAGCTTGGGTCTTTATACTGAAGCTTTCTTT	CASSLGLYTEAFF
TRBD1	TRBV27	.	TRBJ2-1	TGTGCCAGCAGTTCTACAGCAGGGGGCGTGGGCAATGAGCAGTTCTTC	CASSSTAGGVGNEQFF